This T cell receptor (beta chain) was sequenced for a study of T cells expressing NK-cell markers. Study-level findings and limits: Researchers report these clonotypes also headed the CD3+CD56-NKG2C+ fraction in a few donors.

CDR1 and CDR2 from the germline V gene are MNHEY and SVGAGI. The CDR3 has 11 amino acids. Details on this clonotype: No antigen is known for it.

TCRdb re-called the 5' RACE reads, yielding one record per CDR3 amino acid sequence without DNA. In total, the table holds almost 450,000 distinct CDR3 sequences. The specimen was blood T cells: a sorted CD56 or NKG2C T cell subset, CD4+ or CD8+ T cells, or bulk PBMC T cells (not recorded which). The genes are TRBV6-5 and TRBJ1-3. This TCR was recovered from a woman aged 18 to 69 in good health. The chain's CDR3 is CASSNRVLVYF.